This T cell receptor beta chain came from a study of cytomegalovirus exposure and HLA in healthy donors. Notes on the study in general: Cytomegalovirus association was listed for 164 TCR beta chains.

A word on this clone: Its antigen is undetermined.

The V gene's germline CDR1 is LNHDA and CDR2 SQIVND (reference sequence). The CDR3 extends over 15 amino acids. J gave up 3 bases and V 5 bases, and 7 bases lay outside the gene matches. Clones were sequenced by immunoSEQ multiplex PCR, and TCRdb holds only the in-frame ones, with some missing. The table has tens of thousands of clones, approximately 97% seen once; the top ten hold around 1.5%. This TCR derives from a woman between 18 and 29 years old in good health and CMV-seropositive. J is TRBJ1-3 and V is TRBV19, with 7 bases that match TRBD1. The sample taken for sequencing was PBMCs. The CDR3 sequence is CASSATGIGGNTIYF. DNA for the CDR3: TGTGCCAGTAGTGCGACAGGGATCGGTGGAAACACCATATATTTT.